The 27 T cell receptor beta chains listed next were all sequenced from one sample in a study of blood T cell repertoires in COVID-19. Produced via immunoSEQ multiplex PCR; TCRdb's table is partial and in-frame only. The sample has more than 90,000 clones, about 92% seen once. Sequenced material: peripheral blood. These receptors originate from a man in his fifties or sixties with active COVID-19.

This sequence joins TRBV6-1 and TRBJ2-7; no definite D call. Trimming left V 1 base short and J 0 bases short, with 7 bases between. The CDR3 has 14 amino acids. Germline CDR1 is MNHNS and CDR2 is SASEGT. Written as DNA, the CDR3 is TGTGCCAGCAGTGAAGGCCCCAGCTCCTACGAGCAGTACTTC. Translated: CASSEGPSSYEQYF.

This chain joins TRBV29-1 and TRBJ2-7; D gene unclear. The germline gives CDR1 SQVTM, CDR2 ANQGSEA. Deletions cut 7 bases from V and 0 bases from J, with 7 bases between. The CDR3 covers 11 residues. The CDR3 is CSATVSYEQYF. The DNA for the CDR3 is TGCAGCGCTACGGTCTCCTACGAGCAGTACTTC.

V is TRBV9 and J is TRBJ2-2; 9 bases are a match to TRBD2. V trimming: 3 bases; J trimming: 7 bases; junction bases outside the gene matches: 10. Germline CDR1 reads SGDLS; CDR2 reads YYNGEE. This CDR3 has 16 amino acids. The CDR3 loop reads CASSERGLAGFGELFF. The DNA for the CDR3 is TGTGCCAGCAGCGAGAGGGGGCTAGCGGGATTCGGGGAGCTGTTTTTT. The entire variable domain, with the rest obtained from reference TRBV9 and TRBJ2-2, is as follows: DSGVTQTPKHLITATGQRVTLRCSPRSGDLSVYWYQQSLDQGLQFLIQYYNGEERAKGNILERFSAQQFPDLHSELNLSSLELGDSALYFCASSERGLAGFGELFFGEGSRLTVL.

This chain links TRBV24-1 with TRBJ2-1, with 10 bases fitting TRBD2. This CDR3 comprises 17 residues. Germline V gene data show CDR1 as KGHDR and CDR2 as SFDVKD. V shed 3 bases, J shed 4 bases, and the junction held 8 bases outside the gene matches. As DNA, the CDR3 is TGTGCCACCAGTGATCCGAGCGGGAGGGCCTTGTACAATGAGCAGTTCTTC. This sequence encodes CATSDPSGRALYNEQFF.

In this sample, this clone turned up once. The rearrangement uses TRBV28 and TRBJ1-1; D is ambiguous. Germline V lookup: CDR1 MDHEN, CDR2 SYDVKM. Deletions cut 8 bases from V and 1 base from J, with 8 bases between. This CDR3 has 12 residues. The CDR3 region is CASREGNTEAFF. CDR3 nucleotides: TGTGCCAGCCGCGAGGGGAACACTGAAGCTTTCTTT.

The chain employs TRBV15 and TRBJ2-1, with D possibly matching TRBD2 (5 bases). CDR3 length: 15 amino acids. Germline CDR1 is LNHNV and CDR2 is YYDKDF (reference sequence). Trimming shortened V by 8 bases and J by 0 bases, and 14 bases separated the two germline ends. The CDR3 nucleotides read TGTGCCACCTCTTATGGACGGGACTCCTACAATGAGCAGTTCTTC. As protein: CATSYGRDSYNEQFF.

V and J are TRBV6-5 and TRBJ2-1, with TRBD1 matching 7 bases. The CDR3 spans 14 residues. The V gene end was trimmed by 6 bases and the J gene end by 3 bases; junction bases not matched to a gene: 5. Germline V gene sequence: CDR1 MNHEY, CDR2 SVGAGI. The CDR3 here is CASRAGQDYNEQFF. DNA of the CDR3: TGTGCCAGCAGAGCTGGACAGGACTACAATGAGCAGTTCTTC.

This chain connects TRBV28 to TRBJ2-7; D is unclear. This CDR3 has 11 amino acids. Per the germline V gene, CDR1 is MDHEN and CDR2 is SYDVKM. V dropped 5 bases and J dropped 2 bases, with 4 bases sitting between them. CDR3 in amino acids: CASSTAYEQYF. CDR3 DNA: TGTGCCAGCAGTACAGCCTACGAGCAGTACTTC.

This sequence joins TRBV28 and TRBJ1-5, with D perhaps matching TRBD1 (6 bases). Germline loops: CDR1 MDHEN, CDR2 SYDVKM. With 6 bases removed from V and 4 bases from J, the gap between germline ends came to 10 bases. There are 13 residues in the CDR3. The CDR3 coding sequence is TGTGCCAGCAGCAGGACAGTAAATCAGCCCCAGCATTTT. This translates into CASSRTVNQPQHF.

Only a few counts were recorded for this clone. This chain joins TRBV7-9 and TRBJ2-7; D is unclear. The CDR3 spans 11 residues. V lost 3 bases, J lost 6 bases, and 6 bases lay in between. Germline V CDR1 and CDR2: SEHNR, FQNEAQ (reference sequence). CDR3 DNA: TGTGCCAGCAGCTTCCTGGCCGAGCAGTACTTC. It translates to CASSFLAEQYF.

A few counts support this clone. The chain is built from TRBV7-9 and TRBJ1-2, with 10 nucleotides matching TRBD1. V gave up 5 bases and J gave up 1 base; unmatched junction bases: 7. CDR1 is SEHNR and CDR2 is FQNEAQ in the germline V gene (reference sequence). CDR3 length: 16 residues. CDR3 DNA: TGTGCCAGCAGCCCGGGACAGGGGTTAAATAACTATGGCTACACCTTC. As protein: CASSPGQGLNNYGYTF.

A note on this clone: This CDR3 is also generated by other DNA sequences in the sample. The V call is TRBV5-4, the J call TRBJ2-7; 13 nucleotides match TRBD2. The CDR3 loop spans 15 amino acids. Per germline, CDR1 SGHNT and CDR2 YYREEE (reference sequence). V dropped 4 bases and J dropped 3; count of bases not matched to a gene: 4. This CDR3 reads CASSLGLAGDYEQYF. CDR3 coding DNA: TGTGCCAGCAGCCTCGGACTAGCGGGAGACTACGAGCAGTACTTC. The full variable domain, completed using reference TRBV5-4 and TRBJ2-7, is ETGVTQSPTHLIKTRGQQVTLRCSSQSGHNTVSWYQQALGQGPQFIFQYYREEENGRGNFPPRFSGLQFPNYSSELNVNALELDDSALYLCASSLGLAGDYEQYFGPGTRLTVT.

The chain uses TRBV5-1 and TRBJ2-3; D not certain. The CDR3 totals 14 residues. CDR1 is SGHRS, CDR2 YFSETQ, per germline. The ends were cut back, 4 bases at V and 0 bases at J, with 9 bases in the middle. CDR3 in amino acids: CASSPTESTDTQYF. CDR3 bases: TGCGCCAGCAGCCCTACCGAAAGCACAGATACGCAGTATTTT.

The rearrangement links TRBV6-5 to TRBJ2-7; TRBD2 is a possible D gene (5 bases). The CDR3 extends over 16 amino acids. The ends were cut back, 2 bases at V and 3 bases at J, with 17 bases in the middle. Germline CDR1 is MNHEY and CDR2 is SVGAGI. The CDR3 reads CASSYDGVKGGYEQYF. As DNA, the CDR3 is TGTGCCAGCAGTTACGACGGGGTAAAGGGCGGCTACGAGCAGTACTTC.

This clone appeared once. The V gene is TRBV18, the J gene TRBJ2-6, with TRBD1 matching over 9 bases. Losses at the gene ends were 1 base for V and 0 bases for J; bases not matched to a gene: 4. This CDR3 region has 18 residues. Germline-derived CDR1 and CDR2 are KGHSH and LQKENI. This CDR3 is CASSPRQGVLSGANVLTF. The CDR3 region has the DNA TGTGCCAGCTCACCACGACAGGGGGTTCTCTCTGGGGCCAACGTCCTGACTTTC.

This clone appeared a few times. The chain couples TRBV7-9 to TRBJ1-5; no definite D call. Trimming took 1 base from V and 0 from J, leaving 10 bases between them. The CDR3 sequence is 16 residues long. Germline CDR1 reads SEHNR; CDR2 reads FQNEAQ (reference sequence). CDR3 in DNA: TGTGCCAGCAGCTTAGGGTTGGAGCATAGCAATCAGCCCCAGCATTTT. It translates to CASSLGLEHSNQPQHF.

CDR3 in amino acids: CASKAGFSYEQYF. The DNA of the CDR3 is TGTGCCAGCAAAGCGGGGTTCTCCTACGAGCAGTACTTC. The V call is TRBV6-5, the J call TRBJ2-7; 7 nucleotides line up with TRBD2. Trimming at V came to 7 bases and at J to 0 bases, leaving 3 bases not matched to a gene. The germline CDR1 and CDR2 sequences are MNHEY and SVGAGI. This CDR3 comprises 13 residues.

The gene calls are TRBV6-5 and TRBJ1-2, with D hard to call. The CDR3 has 14 amino acids. Germline CDR1 reads MNHEY; CDR2 reads SVGAGI. The germline V and J ends were trimmed by 2 bases and 2 bases, with 9 bases remaining between them. This CDR3 reads CASSYDQRNYGYTF. CDR3 bases: TGTGCCAGCAGTTACGACCAGAGGAACTATGGCTACACCTTC.

V is TRBV29-1 and J is TRBJ2-2, with a tentative D call TRBD2 (7 bases). V lost 0 bases, J lost 5 bases, and 13 bases lay in between. The germline V gene encodes CDR1 SQVTM and CDR2 ANQGSEA. The CDR3 length is 15 residues. Here the CDR3 reads CSVEEGGSGTGELFF. The CDR3 region has the DNA TGCAGCGTTGAAGAAGGGGGTAGCGGGACCGGGGAGCTGTTTTTT.

For the CDR3, the DNA is TGTGCCAGCACTTCTAGCGGGAGAGTCTACGAGCAGTACTTC. The encoded protein is CASTSSGRVYEQYF. This chain connects TRBV2 to TRBJ2-7; the match to TRBD2 covers 10 bases. Looked up from germline, CDR1 is SNHLY and CDR2 is FYNNEI. This CDR3 region has 14 residues. The trim removed 7 bases at V and 3 bases at J, leaving 6 bases unmatched.

The chain employs TRBV7-9 and TRBJ2-3; 7 nucleotides align to TRBD1. Trimming at V came to 6 bases and at J to 0 bases, leaving 6 bases not matched to a gene. The germline V gene encodes CDR1 SEHNR and CDR2 FQNEAQ (reference sequence). CDR3 length equals 15 residues. The CDR3 nucleotides are TGTGCCAGCAGACATGACAGGGCTAGCACAGATACGCAGTATTTT. Its translation is CASRHDRASTDTQYF.

The gene calls are TRBV4-1 and TRBJ2-1, with 10 positions matching TRBD1. The length of the CDR3 is 15 residues. V lost 7 bases, J lost 8 bases, and 11 bases stayed unmatched. Per germline, CDR1 MGHRA and CDR2 YSYEKL. CDR3 DNA sequence: TGCGCCAGCACCCCGGGACAGGGGCCTTTGGATGAGCAGTTCTTC. It translates to CASTPGQGPLDEQFF.

This clone was counted between two and nine times. The J gene is TRBJ2-2, the V gene TRBV27; perhaps TRBD2 as D (5 bases). This CDR3 comprises 15 residues. The V end was cut by 5 bases, the J end by 1 base, with 11 bases between. The germline gives CDR1 MNHEY, CDR2 SMNVEV (reference sequence). The CDR3 loop reads CASSRLALNTGELFF. In nucleotides, the CDR3 is TGTGCCAGCAGTCGGTTAGCGCTGAACACCGGGGAGCTGTTTTTT.

The chain combines TRBV19 with TRBJ1-2; no reliable D call. This CDR3 is 13 amino acids long. The germline gives CDR1 LNHDA, CDR2 SQIVND (reference sequence). V was trimmed by 7 bases and J by 4 bases, leaving 13 bases between them. This chain's CDR3 is CASKLDTTYGYTF. CDR3 coding DNA: TGTGCCAGTAAGCTTGACACCACCTATGGCTACACCTTC.

V gene TRBV11-3 combines with J gene TRBJ2-2; D is unclear. The germline V and J ends were trimmed by 2 bases and 3 bases, with 4 bases remaining between them. CDR1 and CDR2 (germline): SGHNT, YENEEA. The CDR3 has 13 residues. Written as DNA, the CDR3 is TGTGCCAGCAGCTTACATCACACCGGGGAGCTGTTTTTT. Its protein is CASSLHHTGELFF. Based on the CDR3 plus reference TRBV11-3 and TRBJ2-2, the full variable domain is EAGVVQSPRYKIIEKKQPVAFWCNPISGHNTLYWYLQNLGQGPELLIRYENEEAVDDSQLPKDRFSAERLKGVDSTLKIQPAELGDSAVYLCASSLHHTGELFFGEGSRLTVL.

Worth noting for this clone: The sample carries other DNA sequences with the same CDR3. V gene TRBV30 combines with J gene TRBJ1-2; no clear D gene. Germline V lookup: CDR1 GTSNPN, CDR2 SVGIG (reference sequence). V was shortened by 1 base and J by 8 bases, with 8 bases between the two germline ends. This CDR3 contains 11 residues. CDR3 loop: CAWSGGGGYTF. CDR3 nucleotide sequence: TGTGCCTGGAGTGGAGGTGGGGGCTACACCTTC.

CDR3 loop: CATSRDWDRGFGTGELFF. The DNA for the CDR3 is TGTGCCACCAGCAGAGATTGGGACAGGGGGTTCGGCACCGGGGAGCTGTTTTTT. The V and J genes are TRBV15 and TRBJ2-2; 11 bases are shared with TRBD1. V dropped 0 bases and J dropped 4; count of bases not matched to a gene: 7. CDR1 is LNHNV, CDR2 YYDKDF, per germline (reference sequence). The CDR3 has 18 residues.